The rows below give T cell receptor beta chains drawn from one sample of a study of blood T cell repertoires in COVID-19. Here immunoSEQ multiplex PCR was the method, and the copy in TCRdb shows in-frame clones only, minus some. The sample lists over 200,000 clones; about 87% were seen once. Sequencing input: peripheral blood. These receptors were taken from a man aged 55 to 69 who had recovered from COVID-19. Each CDR3 is given with its conserved first and last residue. Fields, in order: D gene, V gene, J gene, clone size, CDR3 DNA, CDR3 protein. The D gene is left open where the match is weak. Only some rows state a clone size, as once, few, many or a class for expanded clones.

NA	TRBV5-5	TRBJ2-1	NA	TGTGCCAGCAGCTTGGTTGCCACGGGAGAGCAGTTCTTC	CASSLVATGEQFF
TRBD1	TRBV10-1	TRBJ1-5	NA	TGCGCCAGCAGTACCCTGACAGGGACGGAGCCCCAGCATTTT	CASSTLTGTEPQHF
NA	TRBV6-2/TRBV6-3	TRBJ2-7	NA	TGTGCCAGCAGTTACTCGAACATCCCTTCCTACGAGCAGTACTTC	CASSYSNIPSYEQYF
NA	TRBV5-4	TRBJ1-2	NA	TGTGCCAGCAGCTTGGGGGGGGATTACTATGGCTACACCTTC	CASSLGGDYYGYTF
TRBD1	TRBV13	TRBJ2-7	NA	TGTGCCAGCAGCTTATGGCTGGGACAGGACTCCTACGAGCAGTACTTC	CASSLWLGQDSYEQYF
NA	TRBV7-9	TRBJ2-1	once	TGTGCCAGCAGCTTAGTTTCCGGGTTCTATGAGCAGTTCTTC	CASSLVSGFYEQFF
NA	TRBV12-5	TRBJ1-1	NA	TGTGCTACCACCTTGGTGGGCAGTTCTAACACTGAAGCTTTCTTT	CATTLVGSSNTEAFF
NA	TRBV5-1	TRBJ1-1	NA	TGCGCCAGCAGCTTGCCGCAGGTGGCGTGGGGGGGTAACACTGAAGCTTTCTTT	CASSLPQVAWGGNTEAFF
TRBD2	TRBV25-1	TRBJ2-3	NA	TGTGCCAGCAGTGAATATCTAGCGGGGGGCTCAGATACGCAGTATTTT	CASSEYLAGGSDTQYF
TRBD1	TRBV27	TRBJ1-2	NA	TGTGCCAGCAGTGCCTCAGGGGGTGATGGCTACACCTTC	CASSASGGDGYTF
TRBD1	TRBV20-1	TRBJ2-7	NA	TGCAGTGCTAGTCCCCCGGACAGGATCTCCTACGAGCAGTACTTC	CSASPPDRISYEQYF
TRBD1	TRBV5-1	TRBJ1-4	NA	TGCGCCAGCAGCTTGGGATTGGGACAGCTTCTTAATGAAAAACTGTTTTTT	CASSLGLGQLLNEKLFF
NA	TRBV6-4	TRBJ2-2	once	TGTGCCAGCAGACCGGGACTGCGCACCGGGGAGCTGTTTTTT	CASRPGLRTGELFF
TRBD2	TRBV6-1	TRBJ2-3	NA	TGTGCCAGCAGTGAGGGGACTAGCAGATTGACAGATACGCAGTATTTT	CASSEGTSRLTDTQYF
TRBD1	TRBV15	TRBJ2-7	NA	TGTGCCACCAGCACCGGGACAGGGACCTACGAGCAGTACTTC	CATSTGTGTYEQYF
NA	TRBV5-1	TRBJ1-1	NA	TGCGCCAGCAGCTTGAAGGTGGTTCCGCGACAAGAAAACACTGAAGCTTTCTTT	CASSLKVVPRQENTEAFF